The 24 T cell receptor beta chains given below trace back to one sample, sequenced in a study of blood T cell repertoires in COVID-19. Assay used: immunoSEQ multiplex PCR; TCRdb lists only in-frame clones, some missing. Seen here are around 200,000 clones, more than 75% observed once, and the top ten hold approximately 2.5%. The sequenced material came from peripheral blood. These receptors came from a man aged 35-49 years with active or convalescent COVID-19.

The V call is TRBV10-2, the J call TRBJ2-1; TRBD1 aligns across 11 bases. The CDR3 runs 17 residues. From germline, CDR1 is WSHSY and CDR2 SAAADI. Trimming cost V 7 bases and J 1 base; bases outside gene matches: 9. CDR3 region: CASNGQGALSSYNEQFF. CDR3 bases: TGCGCCAGCAATGGACAGGGGGCCCTGTCGTCCTACAATGAGCAGTTCTTC.

The V call is TRBV5-1, the J call TRBJ1-4, with D possibly matching TRBD1 (5 bases). The V gene lost 0 bases and the J gene lost 6 bases, with 9 bases spanning the gap. From germline, CDR1 is SGHRS and CDR2 YFSETQ. The CDR3 runs to 14 residues. The CDR3 DNA is TGCGCCAGCAGCTTGGGGGGCCGGTATGAAAAACTGTTTTTT. Translated, it gives CASSLGGRYEKLFF. The full variable domain, completed using reference TRBV5-1 and TRBJ1-4, is KAGVTQTPRYLIKTRGQQVTLSCSPISGHRSVSWYQQTPGQGLQFLFEYFSETQRNKGNFPGRFSGRQFSNSRSEMNVSTLELGDSALYLCASSLGGRYEKLFFGSGTQLSVL.

The rearrangement links TRBV28 to TRBJ2-7; tentative D call: TRBD2 (6 bases). V shed 2 bases and J shed 3 bases, with 8 bases lying between them. The CDR3 is 13 amino acids. The V gene's germline CDR1 is MDHEN and CDR2 SYDVKM. The DNA of the CDR3 is TGTGCCAGCAGTTTAGGGGGGAACTACGAGCAGTACTTC. This gives the protein CASSLGGNYEQYF.

The chain links TRBV9 to TRBJ2-3, with a possible D match to TRBD2 (5 bases). The CDR3 extends over 15 amino acids. V lost 0 bases, J lost 1 base, and 9 bases lay in between. CDR1 is SGDLS, CDR2 YYNGEE, per germline. The CDR3 bases are TGTGCCAGCAGCGTAGTCGGGGAAGGCACAGATACGCAGTATTTT. It translates to CASSVVGEGTDTQYF.

The genes are TRBV7-9 and TRBJ1-2; TRBD1 is a possible D gene (5 bases). CDR1 and CDR2 (germline): SEHNR, FQNEAQ (reference sequence). V was pared by 5 bases and J by 4 bases, with 14 bases between. The length of the CDR3 is 14 residues. CDR3 sequence: CASSLDSFGYGYTF. The DNA for the CDR3 is TGTGCCAGCAGCCTAGACAGTTTCGGCTATGGCTACACCTTC.

In this sample, this clone turned up a few times. Other DNA sequences in the same sample also yield this CDR3. This chain links TRBV19 with TRBJ1-2; 7 nucleotides agree with TRBD1. The germline V gene has CDR1 LNHDA and CDR2 SQIVND (reference sequence). With V trimmed by 4 bases and J by 6 bases, 2 bases remained unmatched. This CDR3 spans 12 amino acids. CDR3 sequence (DNA): TGTGCCAGTAGTACAGGGGGAGATGGCTACACCTTC. This sequence encodes CASSTGGDGYTF. The whole variable domain, filled in from reference TRBV19 and TRBJ1-2, reads DGGITQSPKYLFRKEGQNVTLSCEQNLNHDAMYWYRQDPGQGLRLIYYSQIVNDFQKGDIAEGYSVSREKKESFPLTVTSAQKNPTAFYLCASSTGGDGYTFGSGTRLTVV.

This sequence joins TRBV27 and TRBJ2-7, with D maybe TRBD2 (5 bases). This CDR3 contains 11 residues. Trimming shortened V by 8 bases and J by 2 bases, and 7 bases separated the two germline ends. Germline V CDR1 and CDR2: MNHEY, SMNVEV (reference sequence). CDR3: CASGLTYEQYF. The CDR3, as DNA: TGTGCCAGCGGACTTACCTACGAGCAGTACTTC.

This clone was seen just once. The gene calls are TRBV5-4 and TRBJ2-7, with 9 nucleotides matching TRBD2. The CDR3 spans 14 residues. Looked up from germline, CDR1 is SGHNT and CDR2 is YYREEE (reference sequence). V gave up 6 bases and J gave up 5 bases; unmatched junction bases: 9. CDR3 amino acids: CASTSAGGEDEQYF. For the CDR3, the DNA is TGTGCCAGCACCTCGGCGGGGGGGGAAGACGAGCAGTACTTC.

The chain carries TRBV24-1 and TRBJ1-4, with no clear D. The germline V gene encodes CDR1 KGHDR and CDR2 SFDVKD. V dropped 2 bases and J dropped 8 bases, with 14 bases sitting between them. The CDR3 covers 15 residues. CDR3: CATSDYTSGGEKLFF. In DNA form, the CDR3 reads TGTGCCACCAGTGATTACACCTCCGGAGGGGAAAAACTGTTTTTT.

This chain links TRBV5-8 with TRBJ2-1, with D maybe TRBD1 (6 bases). The CDR3 runs 15 residues. Germline V lookup: CDR1 SGHTS, CDR2 YDEGEE. Trimming removed 1 base at V and 0 bases at J, with 8 bases between. The CDR3 nucleotides are TGTGCCAGCAGCTTGACAGGGTCCTCCTACAATGAGCAGTTCTTC. Its protein product is CASSLTGSSYNEQFF.

The V gene is TRBV7-6, the J gene TRBJ1-6; D is ambiguous. This CDR3 comprises 15 residues. Trimming took off 0 bases at V and 5 bases at J, with 8 bases between the two ends. In germline, CDR1 is SGHVS, CDR2 FNYEAQ. In DNA, the CDR3 is TGTGCCAGCAGCTTAGCGCACGGGAATAATTCACCCCTCCACTTT. As protein: CASSLAHGNNSPLHF.

This clone appeared once. This sequence joins TRBV2 and TRBJ2-1; 9 nucleotides align to TRBD1. Losses at the gene ends were 5 bases for V and 1 base for J; bases not matched to a gene: 6. From germline, CDR1 is SNHLY and CDR2 FYNNEI. The CDR3 length is 16 residues. As DNA, the CDR3 is TGTGCCAGCAGTACTTTGACAGGGGGGTCCTACAATGAGCAGTTCTTC. It is translated as CASSTLTGGSYNEQFF.

The V gene is TRBV19, the J gene TRBJ2-7, with D maybe TRBD1 (6 bases). The V gene lost 4 bases and the J gene lost 4 bases, with 14 bases spanning the gap. The CDR3 consists of 14 residues. Germline V gene sequence: CDR1 LNHDA, CDR2 SQIVND (reference sequence). The CDR3 DNA reads as TGTGCCAGTAGTACGTCCAGGGGCCGTTACGAGCAGTACTTC. Protein: CASSTSRGRYEQYF. The complete variable domain, with remaining parts taken from reference TRBV19 and TRBJ2-7, reads DGGITQSPKYLFRKEGQNVTLSCEQNLNHDAMYWYRQDPGQGLRLIYYSQIVNDFQKGDIAEGYSVSREKKESFPLTVTSAQKNPTAFYLCASSTSRGRYEQYFGPGTRLTVT.

The V call is TRBV19, the J call TRBJ1-4; D is possibly TRBD1 (6 bases). CDR1 and CDR2 from the germline V gene are LNHDA and SQIVND (reference sequence). Trimming took off 4 bases at V and 4 bases at J, with 10 bases between the two ends. The CDR3 is made up of 14 amino acids. In nucleotides, the CDR3 is TGTGCCAGTAGTAGCAGGGGCCGTAATGAAAAACTGTTTTTT. Protein sequence: CASSSRGRNEKLFF.

The rearrangement links TRBV7-9 to TRBJ1-1; D gene ambiguous. CDR1 and CDR2 from the germline V gene are SEHNR and FQNEAQ (reference sequence). The CDR3 runs to 13 residues. With 5 bases removed from V and 5 bases from J, the gap between germline ends came to 12 bases. The CDR3 loop reads CASSDSSGTEAFF. In nucleotides, the CDR3 is TGTGCCAGCAGCGATTCTTCGGGGACTGAAGCTTTCTTT.

The rearrangement uses TRBV18 and TRBJ1-2, with TRBD1 identical over 10 bases. The length of the CDR3 is 16 residues. CDR1 is KGHSH and CDR2 is LQKENI in the germline V gene. Losses at the gene ends were 3 bases for V and 8 bases for J; bases not matched to a gene: 12. The CDR3 coding sequence is TGTGCCAGCTCACCGGGCAGTGTAGACAGGGGGCGCGGCTACACCTTC. Translation gives CASSPGSVDRGRGYTF.

The chain links TRBV27 to TRBJ2-5; 7 bases align to TRBD1. The CDR3 runs to 13 residues. Trimming cost V 5 bases and J 4 bases; bases outside gene matches: 4. Germline-derived CDR1 and CDR2 are MNHEY and SMNVEV (reference sequence). As DNA, the CDR3 is TGTGCCAGCAGTCACGGGACAGCAGAGACCCAGTACTTC. It is translated as CASSHGTAETQYF.

The V and J genes are TRBV28 and TRBJ2-2, with 7 bases aligning to TRBD2. Germline CDR1 MDHEN, CDR2 SYDVKM. This CDR3 contains 15 residues. V shed 6 bases, J shed 8 bases, and the junction held 12 bases outside the gene matches. CDR3 nucleotides: TGTGCCAGCAGCCTGGTGGGGACTACAACTGGGGAGCTGTTTTTT. The encoded protein is CASSLVGTTTGELFF.

V usage is TRBV7-9 and J usage is TRBJ2-3; D is possibly TRBD2 (5 bases). Trimming pared 5 bases from V and 4 bases from J, leaving 10 bases between. Germline CDR1 is SEHNR and CDR2 is FQNEAQ (reference sequence). The CDR3 covers 13 residues. CDR3 loop: CASSLWESDTQYF. The DNA for the CDR3 is TGTGCCAGCAGCCTGTGGGAGTCAGATACGCAGTATTTT. Filled out from reference TRBV7-9 and TRBJ2-3, the complete variable domain reads DTGVSQNPRHKITKRGQNVTFRCDPISEHNRLYWYRQTLGQGPEFLTYFQNEAQLEKSRLLSDRFSAERPKGSFSTLEIQRTEQGDSAMYLCASSLWESDTQYFGPGTRLTVL.

This chain connects TRBV15 to TRBJ1-2; D is ambiguous. Trimming took 4 bases from V and 4 from J, leaving 13 bases between them. The CDR3 length is 14 residues. In germline, CDR1 is LNHNV, CDR2 YYDKDF (reference sequence). CDR3 sequence (DNA): TGTGCCACCAGCATATCCAGTCCCTCCTATGGCTACACCTTC. Translating it yields CATSISSPSYGYTF.

The chain uses TRBV28 and TRBJ2-7; D gene unclear. This CDR3 contains 12 residues. Trimming took off 6 bases at V and 2 bases at J, with 8 bases between the two ends. Per the germline V gene, CDR1 is MDHEN and CDR2 is SYDVKM. This chain's CDR3 is CASSRKAYEQYF. The CDR3 DNA sequence: TGTGCCAGCAGCAGAAAAGCCTACGAGCAGTACTTC.

V gene TRBV5-4 combines with J gene TRBJ2-7; the match to TRBD2 covers 11 bases. With 0 bases clipped from V and 6 bases from J, the junction kept 11 bases outside the gene matches. CDR1 is SGHNT and CDR2 is YYREEE in the germline V gene (reference sequence). CDR3 length equals 17 residues. CDR3 in DNA: TGTGCCAGCAGCTTGGGTCTAGCGGGGGGATCCTCTCGCGAGCAGTACTTC. It is translated as CASSLGLAGGSSREQYF.

This chain joins TRBV10-3 and TRBJ2-7, with D possibly being TRBD2 (6 bases). Per the germline V gene, CDR1 is ENHRY and CDR2 is SYGVKD. The CDR3 totals 15 residues. With 4 bases removed from V and 6 bases from J, the gap between germline ends came to 19 bases. CDR3 sequence: CAISGRGPVSSEQYF. The CDR3, as DNA: TGTGCCATCAGTGGGCGGGGTCCAGTCTCTTCCGAGCAGTACTTC.

The rearrangement links TRBV11-1 to TRBJ2-3; D gene unclear. CDR1 SGHAT and CDR2 FQDESV come from the germline V gene (reference sequence). This CDR3 is 15 amino acids long. Trimming stripped 4 bases from V and 0 bases from J, with 11 bases between. The DNA of the CDR3 is TGTGCCAGCAGCTCTCGTATACAAAGCACAGATACGCAGTATTTT. Translating gives CASSSRIQSTDTQYF.